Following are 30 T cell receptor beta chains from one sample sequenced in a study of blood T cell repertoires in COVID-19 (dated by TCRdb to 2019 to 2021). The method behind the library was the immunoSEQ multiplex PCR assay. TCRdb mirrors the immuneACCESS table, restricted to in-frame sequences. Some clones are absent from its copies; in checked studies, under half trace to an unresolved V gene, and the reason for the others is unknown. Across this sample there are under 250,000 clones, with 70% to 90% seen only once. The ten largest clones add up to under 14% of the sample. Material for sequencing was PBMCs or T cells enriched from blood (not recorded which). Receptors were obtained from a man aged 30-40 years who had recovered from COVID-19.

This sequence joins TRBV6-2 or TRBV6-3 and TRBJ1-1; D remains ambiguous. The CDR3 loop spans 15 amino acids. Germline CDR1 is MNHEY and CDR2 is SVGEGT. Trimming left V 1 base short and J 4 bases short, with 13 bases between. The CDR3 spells CASSYFRISSTEAFF. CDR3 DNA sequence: TGTGCCAGCAGTTACTTCCGTATATCTTCCACTGAAGCTTTCTTT.

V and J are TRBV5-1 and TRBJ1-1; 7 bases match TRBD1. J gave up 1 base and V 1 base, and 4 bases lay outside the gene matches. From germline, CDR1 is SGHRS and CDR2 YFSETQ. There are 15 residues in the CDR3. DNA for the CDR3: TGCGCCAGCAGCTTGTTACAGGGGAAGAACACTGAAGCTTTCTTT. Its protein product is CASSLLQGKNTEAFF.

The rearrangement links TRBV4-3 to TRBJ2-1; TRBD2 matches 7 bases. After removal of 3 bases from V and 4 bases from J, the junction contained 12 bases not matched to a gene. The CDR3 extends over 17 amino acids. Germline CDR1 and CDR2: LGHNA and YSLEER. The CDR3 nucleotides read TGCGCCAGCAGCCACGCAGTAGCGGGTCGGACTTACAATGAGCAGTTCTTC. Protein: CASSHAVAGRTYNEQFF.

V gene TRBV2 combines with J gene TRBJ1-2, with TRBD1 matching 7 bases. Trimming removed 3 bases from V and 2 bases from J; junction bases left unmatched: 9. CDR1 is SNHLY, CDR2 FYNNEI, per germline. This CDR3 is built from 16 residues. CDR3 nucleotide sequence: TGTGCCAGCAGTGAGGGGGTAGGGGGCTTCAACTATGGCTACACCTTC. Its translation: CASSEGVGGFNYGYTF. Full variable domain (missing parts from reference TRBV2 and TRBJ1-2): EPEVTQTPSHQVTQMGQEVILRCVPISNHLYFYWYRQILGQKVEFLVSFYNNEISEKSEIFDDQFSVERPDGSNFTLKIRSTKLEDSAMYFCASSEGVGGFNYGYTFGSGTRLTVV.

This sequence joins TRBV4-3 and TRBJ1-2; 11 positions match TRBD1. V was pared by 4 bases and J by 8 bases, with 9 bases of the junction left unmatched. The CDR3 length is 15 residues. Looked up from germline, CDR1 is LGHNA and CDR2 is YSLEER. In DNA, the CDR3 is TGCGCCAGCAGCCCTCAGGACAGGGGGCACCGGGGCTACACCTTC. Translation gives CASSPQDRGHRGYTF.

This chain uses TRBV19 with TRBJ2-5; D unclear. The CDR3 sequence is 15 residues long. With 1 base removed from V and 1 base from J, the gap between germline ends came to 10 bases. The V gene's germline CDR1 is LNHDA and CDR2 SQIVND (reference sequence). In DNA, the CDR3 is TGTGCCAGTAGTATAGGCAGGCGAATCCAAGAGACCCAGTACTTC. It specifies CASSIGRRIQETQYF. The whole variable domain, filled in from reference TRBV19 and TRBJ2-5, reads DGGITQSPKYLFRKEGQNVTLSCEQNLNHDAMYWYRQDPGQGLRLIYYSQIVNDFQKGDIAEGYSVSREKKESFPLTVTSAQKNPTAFYLCASSIGRRIQETQYFGPGTRLLVL.

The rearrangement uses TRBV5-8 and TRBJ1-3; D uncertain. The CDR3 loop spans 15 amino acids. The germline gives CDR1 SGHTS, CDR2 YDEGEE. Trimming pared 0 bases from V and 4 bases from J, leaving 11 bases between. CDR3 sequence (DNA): TGTGCCAGCAGCTTGGGCGTGCTCTTCGGAAACACCATATATTTT. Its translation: CASSLGVLFGNTIYF.

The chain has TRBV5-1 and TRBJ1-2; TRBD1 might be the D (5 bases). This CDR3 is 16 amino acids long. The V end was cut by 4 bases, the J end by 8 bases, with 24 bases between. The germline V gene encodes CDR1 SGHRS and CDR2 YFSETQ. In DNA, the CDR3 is TGCGCCAGCAGCCCACTCCGAGTGCAGGGTGAAGGGGGCTACACCTTC. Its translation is CASSPLRVQGEGGYTF.

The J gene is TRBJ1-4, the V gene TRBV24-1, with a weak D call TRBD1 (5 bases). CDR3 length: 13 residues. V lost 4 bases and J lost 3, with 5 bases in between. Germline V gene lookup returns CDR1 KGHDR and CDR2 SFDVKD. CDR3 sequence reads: CATSEGPNEKLFF. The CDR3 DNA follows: TGTGCCACCAGTGAGGGGCCTAATGAAAAACTGTTTTTT.

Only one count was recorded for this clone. The CDR3 sequence: CASSRTENYGYTF. The CDR3 bases are TGTGCCAGCAGCCGGACAGAGAACTATGGCTACACCTTC. This chain joins TRBV11-2 and TRBJ1-2; TRBD1 is a possible D gene (6 bases). Germline V lookup: CDR1 SGHAT, CDR2 FQNNGV. Trimming left V 5 bases short and J 2 bases short, with 9 bases between. The CDR3 loop spans 13 amino acids.

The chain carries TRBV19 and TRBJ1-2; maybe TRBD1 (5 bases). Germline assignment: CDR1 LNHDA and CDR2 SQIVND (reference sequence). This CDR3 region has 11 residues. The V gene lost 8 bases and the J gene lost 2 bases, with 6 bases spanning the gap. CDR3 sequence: CASHRNYGYTF. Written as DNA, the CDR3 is TGTGCCAGTCACAGGAACTATGGCTACACCTTC.

CDR3 DNA sequence: TGTGCCAGCAACCCGGACGGGGGGTCTGGAAACACCATATATTTT. It codes for CASNPDGGSGNTIYF. The rearrangement joins TRBV5-4 to TRBJ1-3; maybe TRBD1 (5 bases). Germline V gene lookup returns CDR1 SGHNT and CDR2 YYREEE (reference sequence). The V end lost 6 bases, the J end lost 1 base, and 14 bases lay between the germline ends. The CDR3 runs to 15 residues. Full variable domain (outside the CDR3, taken from reference TRBV5-4 and TRBJ1-3): ETGVTQSPTHLIKTRGQQVTLRCSSQSGHNTVSWYQQALGQGPQFIFQYYREEENGRGNFPPRFSGLQFPNYSSELNVNALELDDSALYLCASNPDGGSGNTIYFGEGSWLTVV.

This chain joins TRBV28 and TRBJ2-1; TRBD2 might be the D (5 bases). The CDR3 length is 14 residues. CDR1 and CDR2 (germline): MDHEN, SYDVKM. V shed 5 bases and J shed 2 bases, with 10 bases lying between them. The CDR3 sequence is CASSAPGTYNEQFF. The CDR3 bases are TGTGCCAGCAGTGCCCCCGGGACCTACAATGAGCAGTTCTTC.

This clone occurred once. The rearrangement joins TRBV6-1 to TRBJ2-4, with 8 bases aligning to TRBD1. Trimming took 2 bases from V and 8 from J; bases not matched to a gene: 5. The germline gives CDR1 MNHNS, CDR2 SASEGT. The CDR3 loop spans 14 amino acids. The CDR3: CASSEQGARDIQYF. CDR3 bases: TGTGCCAGCAGTGAACAGGGGGCGAGGGACATTCAGTACTTC.

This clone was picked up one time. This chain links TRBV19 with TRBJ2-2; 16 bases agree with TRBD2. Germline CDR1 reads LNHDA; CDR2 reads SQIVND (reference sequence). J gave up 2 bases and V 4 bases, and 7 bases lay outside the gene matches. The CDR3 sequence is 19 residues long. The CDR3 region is CASSTGTSGRAPNTGELFF. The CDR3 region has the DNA TGTGCCAGTAGTACCGGGACTAGCGGGAGGGCCCCTAACACCGGGGAGCTGTTTTTT.

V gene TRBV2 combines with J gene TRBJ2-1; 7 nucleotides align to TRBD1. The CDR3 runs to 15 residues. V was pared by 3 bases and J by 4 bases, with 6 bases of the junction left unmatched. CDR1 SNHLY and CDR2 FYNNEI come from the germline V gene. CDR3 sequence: CASSDRDSRYNEQFF. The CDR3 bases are TGTGCCAGCAGTGATAGGGACAGCAGATACAATGAGCAGTTCTTC.

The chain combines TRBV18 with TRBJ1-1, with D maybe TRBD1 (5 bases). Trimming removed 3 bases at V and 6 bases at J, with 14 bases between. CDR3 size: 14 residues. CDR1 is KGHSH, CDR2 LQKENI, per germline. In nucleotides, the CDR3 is TGTGCCAGCTCACCTCCCAACAAGGGGTCTGAAGCTTTCTTT. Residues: CASSPPNKGSEAFF.

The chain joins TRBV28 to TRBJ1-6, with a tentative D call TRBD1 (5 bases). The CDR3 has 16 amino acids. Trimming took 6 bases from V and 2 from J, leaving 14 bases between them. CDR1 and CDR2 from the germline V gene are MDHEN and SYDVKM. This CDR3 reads CASRQGGSTYNSPLHF. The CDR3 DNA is TGTGCCAGCAGGCAGGGTGGATCCACCTATAATTCACCCCTCCACTTT. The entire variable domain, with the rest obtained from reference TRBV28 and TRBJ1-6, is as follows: DVKVTQSSRYLVKRTGEKVFLECVQDMDHENMFWYRQDPGLGLRLIYFSYDVKMKEKGDIPEGYSVSREKKERFSLILESASTNQTSMYLCASRQGGSTYNSPLHFGNGTRLTVT.

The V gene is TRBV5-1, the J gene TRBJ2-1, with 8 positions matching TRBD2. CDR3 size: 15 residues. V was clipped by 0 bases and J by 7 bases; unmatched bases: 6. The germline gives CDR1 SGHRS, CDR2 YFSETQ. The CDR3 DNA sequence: TGCGCCAGCAGCTTGGCGGGAGGGCCCGGGAATGAGCAGTTCTTC. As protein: CASSLAGGPGNEQFF.

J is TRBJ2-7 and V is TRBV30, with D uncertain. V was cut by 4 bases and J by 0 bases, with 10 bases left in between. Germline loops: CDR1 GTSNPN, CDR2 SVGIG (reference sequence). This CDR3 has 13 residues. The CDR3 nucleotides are TGTGCCTGGAATCGGCAGGCCTCCTACGAGCAGTACTTC. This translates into CAWNRQASYEQYF. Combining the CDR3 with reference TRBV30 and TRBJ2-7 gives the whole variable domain SQTIHQWPATLVQPVGSPLSLECTVEGTSNPNLYWYRQAAGRGLQLLFYSVGIGQISSEVPQNLSASRPQDRQFILSSKKLLLSDSGFYLCAWNRQASYEQYFGPGTRLTVT.

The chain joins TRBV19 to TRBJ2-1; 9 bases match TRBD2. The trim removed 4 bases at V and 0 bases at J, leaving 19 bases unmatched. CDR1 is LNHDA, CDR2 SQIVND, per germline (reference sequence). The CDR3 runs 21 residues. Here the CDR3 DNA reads TGTGCCAGTAGTAGCCCGTTGAGTGGCGGGAGGGCCAGATTCTCCTACAATGAGCAGTTCTTC. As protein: CASSSPLSGGRARFSYNEQFF.

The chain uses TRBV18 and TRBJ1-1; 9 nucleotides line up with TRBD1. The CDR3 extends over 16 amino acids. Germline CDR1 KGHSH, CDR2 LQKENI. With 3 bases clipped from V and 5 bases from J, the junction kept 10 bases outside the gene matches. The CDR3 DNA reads TGTGCCAGCTCACCTGAGCAGGGACAGGGAGGAACTGAAGCTTTCTTT. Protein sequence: CASSPEQGQGGTEAFF.

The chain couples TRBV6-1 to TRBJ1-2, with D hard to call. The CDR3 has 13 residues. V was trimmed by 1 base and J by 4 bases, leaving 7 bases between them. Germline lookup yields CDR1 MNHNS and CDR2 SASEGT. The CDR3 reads CASSEGLLYGYTF. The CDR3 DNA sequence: TGTGCCAGCAGTGAAGGTCTCCTCTATGGCTACACCTTC.

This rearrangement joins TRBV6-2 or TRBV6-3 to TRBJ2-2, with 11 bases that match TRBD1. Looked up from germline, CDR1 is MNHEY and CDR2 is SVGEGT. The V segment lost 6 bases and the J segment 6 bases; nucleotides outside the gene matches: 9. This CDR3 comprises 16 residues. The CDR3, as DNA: TGTGCCAGCAGCTCCAGGGACAGGGGGGGCCCCGGGGAGCTGTTTTTT. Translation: CASSSRDRGGPGELFF.

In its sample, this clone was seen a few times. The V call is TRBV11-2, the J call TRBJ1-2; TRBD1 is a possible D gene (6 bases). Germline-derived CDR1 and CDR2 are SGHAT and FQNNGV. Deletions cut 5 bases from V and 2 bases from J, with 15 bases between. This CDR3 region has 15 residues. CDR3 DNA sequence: TGTGCCAGCAGCCCGTTGACAGGCATGAACTATGGCTACACCTTC. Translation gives CASSPLTGMNYGYTF.

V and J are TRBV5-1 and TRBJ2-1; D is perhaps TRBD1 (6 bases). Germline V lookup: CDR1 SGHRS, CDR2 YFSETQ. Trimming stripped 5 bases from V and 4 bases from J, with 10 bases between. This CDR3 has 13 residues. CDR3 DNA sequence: TGCGCCAGCAGGGGGCAGGGGTACAATGAGCAGTTCTTC. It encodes CASRGQGYNEQFF.

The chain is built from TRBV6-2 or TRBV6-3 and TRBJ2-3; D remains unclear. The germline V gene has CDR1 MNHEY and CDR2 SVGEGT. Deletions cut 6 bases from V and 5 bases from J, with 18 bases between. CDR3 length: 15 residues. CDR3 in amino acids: CASSLSNGPRDTQYF. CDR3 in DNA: TGTGCCAGCAGCTTATCCAATGGGCCAAGAGATACGCAGTATTTT.

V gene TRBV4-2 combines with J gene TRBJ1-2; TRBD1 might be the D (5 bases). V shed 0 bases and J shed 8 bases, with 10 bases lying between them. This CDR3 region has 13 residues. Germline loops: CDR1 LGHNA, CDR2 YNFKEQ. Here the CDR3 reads CASSQDRREGYTF. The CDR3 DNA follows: TGTGCCAGCAGCCAAGATCGCAGGGAAGGCTACACCTTC.

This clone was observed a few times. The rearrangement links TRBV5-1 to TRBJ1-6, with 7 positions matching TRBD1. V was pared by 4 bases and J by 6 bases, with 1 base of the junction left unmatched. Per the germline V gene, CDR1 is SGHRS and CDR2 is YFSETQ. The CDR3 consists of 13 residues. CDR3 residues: CASSRDSNSPLHF. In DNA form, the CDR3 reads TGCGCCAGCAGCAGGGACAGTAATTCACCCCTCCACTTT. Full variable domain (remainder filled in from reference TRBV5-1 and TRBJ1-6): KAGVTQTPRYLIKTRGQQVTLSCSPISGHRSVSWYQQTPGQGLQFLFEYFSETQRNKGNFPGRFSGRQFSNSRSEMNVSTLELGDSALYLCASSRDSNSPLHFGNGTRLTVT.

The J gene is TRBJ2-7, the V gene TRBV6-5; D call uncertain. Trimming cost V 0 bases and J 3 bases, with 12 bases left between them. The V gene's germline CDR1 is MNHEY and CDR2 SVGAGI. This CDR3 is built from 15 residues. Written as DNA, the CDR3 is TGTGCCAGCAGTTACTCGATAGCACTGATCTACGAGCAGTACTTC. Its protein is CASSYSIALIYEQYF.